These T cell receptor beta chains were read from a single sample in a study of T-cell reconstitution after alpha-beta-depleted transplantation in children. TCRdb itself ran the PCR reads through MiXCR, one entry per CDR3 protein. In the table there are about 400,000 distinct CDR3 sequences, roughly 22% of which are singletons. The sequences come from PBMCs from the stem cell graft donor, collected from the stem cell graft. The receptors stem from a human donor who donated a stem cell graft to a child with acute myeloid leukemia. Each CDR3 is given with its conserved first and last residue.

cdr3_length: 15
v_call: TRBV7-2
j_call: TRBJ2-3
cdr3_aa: CASSLTSGSPDTQYF

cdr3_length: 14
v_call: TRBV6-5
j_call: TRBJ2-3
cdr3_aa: CASQVRGRTDTQYF

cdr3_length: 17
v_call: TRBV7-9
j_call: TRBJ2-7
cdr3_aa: CASSASSGRAKSYEQYF

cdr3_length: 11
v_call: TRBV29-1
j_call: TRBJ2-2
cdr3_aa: CSVVRSGELFF

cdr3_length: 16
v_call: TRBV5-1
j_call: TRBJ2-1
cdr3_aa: CASSLDGGGSYNEQFF

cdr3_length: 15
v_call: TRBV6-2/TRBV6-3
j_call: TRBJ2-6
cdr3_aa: CASSYEGTGANVLTF

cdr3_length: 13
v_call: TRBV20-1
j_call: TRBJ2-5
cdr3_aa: CSARLAGKETQYF

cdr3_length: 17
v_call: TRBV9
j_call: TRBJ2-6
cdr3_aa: CASSVATRASGANVLTF

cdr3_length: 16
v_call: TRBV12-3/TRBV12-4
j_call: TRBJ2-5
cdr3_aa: CASRITKWGSQETQYF

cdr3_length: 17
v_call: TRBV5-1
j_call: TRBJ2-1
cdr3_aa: CASSLVSSGRTYNEQFF